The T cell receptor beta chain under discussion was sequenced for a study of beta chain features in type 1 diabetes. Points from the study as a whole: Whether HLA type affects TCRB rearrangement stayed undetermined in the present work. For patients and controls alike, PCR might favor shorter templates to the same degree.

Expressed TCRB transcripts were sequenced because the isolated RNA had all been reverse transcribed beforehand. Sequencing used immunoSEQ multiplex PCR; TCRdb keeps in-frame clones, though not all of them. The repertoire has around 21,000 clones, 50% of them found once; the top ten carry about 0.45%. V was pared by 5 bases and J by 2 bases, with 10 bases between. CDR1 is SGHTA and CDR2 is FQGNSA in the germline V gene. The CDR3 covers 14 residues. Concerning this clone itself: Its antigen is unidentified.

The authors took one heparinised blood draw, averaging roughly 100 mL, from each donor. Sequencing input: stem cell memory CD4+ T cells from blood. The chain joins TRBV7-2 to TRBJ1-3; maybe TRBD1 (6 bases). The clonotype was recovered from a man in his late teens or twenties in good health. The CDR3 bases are TGTGCCAGCAGCCTCCCAGGGGCTGGAAACACCATATATTTT. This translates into CASSLPGAGNTIYF. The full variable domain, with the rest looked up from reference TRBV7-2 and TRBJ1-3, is GAGVSQSPSNKVTEKGKDVELRCDPISGHTALYWYRQSLGQGLEFLIYFQGNSAPDKSGLPSDRFSAERTGGSVSTLTIQRTQQEDSAVYLCASSLPGAGNTIYFGEGSWLTVV.